The clone carrying this T cell receptor beta chain was detected only a few times. The record originates from a study of early T cells in non-severe SARS-CoV-2 infection. V shed 6 bases and J 6 bases; nucleotides not matched to a gene: 15. This CDR3 region has 16 residues. Individual cDNA molecules were tagged with unique molecular identifiers, the study reported. TCRdb passed the 5' RACE reads through MiXCR, listing each CDR3 protein once. The table includes roughly 48,000 distinct CDR3 sequences, roughly 8% detected once. The chain couples TRBV6-7 to TRBJ2-3, with 7 bases fitting TRBD1. TRBV6-7 counts as an open reading frame of uncertain function. The source is an adult who was a healthcare worker with PCR-confirmed SARS-CoV-2 infection or an uninfected control (not recorded which). The sequencing input was whole blood. The DNA for the CDR3 is TGTGCCAGCAGGTCGGACAGGCCTCCAACCGGTGATACGCAGTATTTT. Its protein product is CASRSDRPPTGDTQYF.